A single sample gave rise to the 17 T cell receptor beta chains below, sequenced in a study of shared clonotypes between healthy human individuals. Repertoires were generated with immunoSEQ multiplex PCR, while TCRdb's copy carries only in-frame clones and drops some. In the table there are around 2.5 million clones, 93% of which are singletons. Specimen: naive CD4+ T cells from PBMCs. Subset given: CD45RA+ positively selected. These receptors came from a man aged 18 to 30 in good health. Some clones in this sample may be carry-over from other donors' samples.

The CDR3 region has the DNA TGTGCCAGCAGCTTACTGGGTTCCGCGGAAAAACTGTTTTTT. The encoded protein is CASSLLGSAEKLFF. The chain links TRBV7-2 to TRBJ1-4; D unresolved. The CDR3 loop spans 14 amino acids. In germline, CDR1 is SGHTA, CDR2 FQGNSA. Trimming took off 2 bases at V and 8 bases at J, with 12 bases between the two ends.

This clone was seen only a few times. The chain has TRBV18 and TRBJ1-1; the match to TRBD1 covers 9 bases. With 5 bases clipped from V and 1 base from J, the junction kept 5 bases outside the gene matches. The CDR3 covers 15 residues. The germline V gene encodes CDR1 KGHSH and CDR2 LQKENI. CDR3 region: CASSGQGQGNTEAFF. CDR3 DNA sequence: TGTGCCAGCTCAGGACAGGGACAGGGGAACACTGAAGCTTTCTTT.

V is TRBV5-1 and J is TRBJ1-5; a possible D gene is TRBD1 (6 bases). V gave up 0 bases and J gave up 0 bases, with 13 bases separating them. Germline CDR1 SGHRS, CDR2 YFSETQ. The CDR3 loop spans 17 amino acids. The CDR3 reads CASSLGTESYSNQPQHF. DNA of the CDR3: TGCGCCAGCAGCTTGGGGACAGAGTCGTATAGCAATCAGCCCCAGCATTTT.

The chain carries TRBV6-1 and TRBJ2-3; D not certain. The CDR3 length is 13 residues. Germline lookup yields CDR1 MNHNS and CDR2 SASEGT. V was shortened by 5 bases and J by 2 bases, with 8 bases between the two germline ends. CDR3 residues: CASSPLPTDTQYF. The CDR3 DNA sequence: TGTGCCAGCAGTCCACTCCCCACAGATACGCAGTATTTT.

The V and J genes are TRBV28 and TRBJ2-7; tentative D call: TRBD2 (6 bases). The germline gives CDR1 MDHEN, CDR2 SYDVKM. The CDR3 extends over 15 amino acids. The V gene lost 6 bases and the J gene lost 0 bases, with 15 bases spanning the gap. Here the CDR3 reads CASSVSGWPSYEQYF. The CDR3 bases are TGTGCCAGCAGCGTCAGCGGGTGGCCCTCCTACGAGCAGTACTTC.

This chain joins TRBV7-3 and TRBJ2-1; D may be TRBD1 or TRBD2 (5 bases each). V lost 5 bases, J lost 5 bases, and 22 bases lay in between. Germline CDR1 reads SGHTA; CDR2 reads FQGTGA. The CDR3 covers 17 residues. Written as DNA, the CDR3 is TGTGCCAGCAGCGCATATAACCCTCGGGACGCTGACAATGAGCAGTTCTTC. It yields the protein CASSAYNPRDADNEQFF.

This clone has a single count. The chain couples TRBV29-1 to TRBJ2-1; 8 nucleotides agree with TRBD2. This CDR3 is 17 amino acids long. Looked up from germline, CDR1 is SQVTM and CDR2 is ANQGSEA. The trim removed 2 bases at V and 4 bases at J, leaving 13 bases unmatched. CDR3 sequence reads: CSVEYWREDPLYNEQFF. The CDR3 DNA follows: TGCAGCGTTGAATATTGGCGGGAGGACCCATTATACAATGAGCAGTTCTTC.

As DNA, the CDR3 is TGTGCCACCAGCAGCATCGACATGCCCGGGTATGGCTACACCTTC. The encoded protein is CATSSIDMPGYGYTF. The chain is built from TRBV15 and TRBJ1-2, with unresolved D. The germline V gene has CDR1 LNHNV and CDR2 YYDKDF (reference sequence). The CDR3 consists of 15 residues. Trimming took 3 bases from V and 5 from J, leaving 16 bases between them.

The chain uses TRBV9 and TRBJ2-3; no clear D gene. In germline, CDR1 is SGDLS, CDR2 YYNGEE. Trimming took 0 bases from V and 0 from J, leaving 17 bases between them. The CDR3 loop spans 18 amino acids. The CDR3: CASSVEGGSASSTDTQYF. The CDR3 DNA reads TGTGCCAGCAGCGTAGAGGGTGGAAGCGCGAGCAGCACAGATACGCAGTATTTT.

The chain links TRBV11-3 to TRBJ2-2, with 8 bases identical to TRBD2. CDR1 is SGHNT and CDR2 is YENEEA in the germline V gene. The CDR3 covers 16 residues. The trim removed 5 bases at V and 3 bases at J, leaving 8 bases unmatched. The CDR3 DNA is TGTGCCAGCAGCCCGGGACTACTAGCGGACACCGGGGAGCTGTTTTTT. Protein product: CASSPGLLADTGELFF.

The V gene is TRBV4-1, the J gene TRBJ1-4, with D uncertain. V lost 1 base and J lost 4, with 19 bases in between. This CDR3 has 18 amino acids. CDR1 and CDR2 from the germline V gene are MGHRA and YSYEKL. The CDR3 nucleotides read TGCGCCAGCAGCCAAGCTCGGATAGGGCGGAGAAATAATGAAAAACTGTTTTTT. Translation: CASSQARIGRRNNEKLFF.

The CDR3 bases are TGCGCCAGCAGCTTGGAGGGGCCCCAGGTGACCGGGGAGCTGTTTTTT. Translating it yields CASSLEGPQVTGELFF. J is TRBJ2-2 and V is TRBV5-1; D may be TRBD1 (5 bases). This CDR3 is built from 16 residues. Per germline, CDR1 SGHRS and CDR2 YFSETQ. Between the trimmed V and J ends, which lost 0 bases and 5 bases, there was a span of 14 bases.

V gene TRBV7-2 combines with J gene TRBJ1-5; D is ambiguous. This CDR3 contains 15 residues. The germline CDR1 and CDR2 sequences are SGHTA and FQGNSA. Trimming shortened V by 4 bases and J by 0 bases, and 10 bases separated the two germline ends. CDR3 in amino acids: CASSSTVFSNQPQHF. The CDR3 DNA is TGTGCCAGCAGCTCAACGGTTTTTAGCAATCAGCCCCAGCATTTT.

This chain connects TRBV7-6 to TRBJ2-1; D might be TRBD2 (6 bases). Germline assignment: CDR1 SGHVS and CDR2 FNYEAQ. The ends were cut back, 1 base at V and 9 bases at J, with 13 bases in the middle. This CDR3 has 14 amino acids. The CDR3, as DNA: TGTGCCAGCAGCTTAGGGGTCGGGGGTAGTGAGCAGTTCTTC. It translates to CASSLGVGGSEQFF.

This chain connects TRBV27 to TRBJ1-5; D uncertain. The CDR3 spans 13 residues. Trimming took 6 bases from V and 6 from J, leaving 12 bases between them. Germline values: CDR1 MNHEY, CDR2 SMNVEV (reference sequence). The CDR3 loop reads CASSNGVPQPQHF. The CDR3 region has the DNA TGTGCCAGCAGCAATGGGGTCCCTCAGCCCCAGCATTTT.

The CDR3 region is CATRTARGGGYTF. The CDR3 DNA reads TGTGCCACCAGGACGGCCCGGGGCGGTGGCTACACCTTC. J is TRBJ1-2 and V is TRBV6-6; the D gene is possibly TRBD1 (5 bases). CDR1 and CDR2 from the germline V gene are MNHNY and SVGAGI (reference sequence). This CDR3 is built from 13 residues. The ends were cut back, 10 bases at V and 7 bases at J, with 19 bases in the middle.

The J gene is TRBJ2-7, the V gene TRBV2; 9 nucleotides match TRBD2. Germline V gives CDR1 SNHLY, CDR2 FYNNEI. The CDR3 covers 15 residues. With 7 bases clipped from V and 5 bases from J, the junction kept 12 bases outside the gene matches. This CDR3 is CASMFQAGGFNEQYF. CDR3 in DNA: TGTGCCAGCATGTTTCAGGCGGGAGGGTTCAACGAGCAGTACTTC.